Listed below are T cell receptor beta chains from one sample, sequenced in a study of cytomegalovirus exposure and HLA in healthy donors. The assay was immunoSEQ multiplex PCR, and TCRdb's table has in-frame clones only and misses some. This sample has about 98,000 clones, with about 81% found just once. Sequenced material: PBMCs. Receptors originate from a man aged 40-49 years in good health and CMV-seronegative. Each CDR3 is given with its conserved first and last residue. A D gene is named only where the DNA matches it firmly. Clone size is shown for a subset of rows, as once, few, many or a class of expanded clone.

size: .
V: TRBV4-3
J: TRBJ2-3
D: .
DNA: TGCGCCAGCAGCCAAGATAGCCACTTCCGTAGCACAGATACGCAGTATTTT
CDR3: CASSQDSHFRSTDTQYF

size: .
V: TRBV10-3
J: TRBJ2-7
D: .
DNA: TGTGCCATCCGGTGGCGGGACAGCTCCTACGAGCAGTACTTC
CDR3: CAIRWRDSSYEQYF

size: .
V: TRBV10-3
J: TRBJ2-2
D: .
DNA: TGTGCCACCTCGCCGGGGACAACGAACACCGGGGAGCTGTTTTTT
CDR3: CATSPGTTNTGELFF

size: .
V: TRBV28
J: TRBJ2-7
D: .
DNA: TGTGCCAGCAGTTTAGGGCTTCCCTACGAGCAGTACTTC
CDR3: CASSLGLPYEQYF

size: .
V: TRBV10-3
J: TRBJ1-5
D: .
DNA: TGTGCCATCAGTGAGTATCCTGTAGGCGGGCAGCCCCAGCATTTT
CDR3: CAISEYPVGGQPQHF

size: .
V: TRBV20-1
J: TRBJ2-1
D: .
DNA: TGCAGTGCGTACGGTCAGGGCGGTCAGTTCTTC
CDR3: CSAYGQGGQFF

size: .
V: TRBV2
J: TRBJ2-1
D: TRBD2
DNA: TGTGCCAGCAGTGGGTATAGCGGGCACTACAATGAGCAGTTCTTC
CDR3: CASSGYSGHYNEQFF

size: .
V: TRBV15
J: TRBJ1-4
D: TRBD1
DNA: TGTGCCACCAGCAGAGATCAAGTTGGGACAGGGGGCGAAAAACTGTTTTTT
CDR3: CATSRDQVGTGGEKLFF

size: .
V: TRBV27
J: TRBJ1-2
D: TRBD1
DNA: TGTGCCAGCACCGACCGGACAGGCTATGGCTACACCTTC
CDR3: CASTDRTGYGYTF

size: .
V: TRBV18
J: TRBJ2-7
D: TRBD1
DNA: TGTGCCAGCTCTAGACAGGGCGCCTCCTACGAGCAGTACTTC
CDR3: CASSRQGASYEQYF

size: .
V: TRBV2
J: TRBJ2-5
D: TRBD1
DNA: TGTGCCAGCAGTGAGAGGACAGGTAGAATCCAAGAGACCCAGTACTTC
CDR3: CASSERTGRIQETQYF

size: .
V: TRBV19
J: TRBJ2-4
D: .
DNA: TGTGCCAGTAGTGCGCCTGAACTATTAGCCAAAAACATTCAGTACTTC
CDR3: CASSAPELLAKNIQYF

size: .
V: TRBV10-1
J: TRBJ1-5
D: .
DNA: TGCGCCAGTGCCAGGTCGGGGGATCAGCCCCAGCATTTT
CDR3: CASARSGDQPQHF

size: once
V: TRBV4-3
J: TRBJ1-2
D: TRBD1
DNA: TGCGCCAGCAGCCAAGATCACGGGACAGGGGGCAACTATGGCTACACCTTC
CDR3: CASSQDHGTGGNYGYTF

size: .
V: TRBV10-3
J: TRBJ1-5
D: .
DNA: TGTGCCATCAGTGAAGCCTGGGGTTTGGGGCATGATAGCAATCAGCCCCAGCATTTT
CDR3: CAISEAWGLGHDSNQPQHF

size: .
V: TRBV7-2
J: TRBJ1-3
D: .
DNA: TGTGCCAGCAGCGTGGGGGGGCCTTCTGGAAACACCATATATTTT
CDR3: CASSVGGPSGNTIYF